The 22 T cell receptor beta chains given below trace back to one sample, sequenced in a study of Graves' ophthalmopathy and Graves' hyperthyroidism. RNA transcripts were the source from which TCR beta CDR3 regions were amplified. Amplification began with first-round RT-PCR using HTBI primers, then second-round multiplex PCR was performed. TCRdb reprocessed the multiplex PCR reads with MiXCR, giving one entry per CDR3 protein. Counted here are around 1,200,000 distinct CDR3 sequences, about 40% occurring once; the ten biggest clones make up roughly 10%. The sample was peripheral blood or thyroid tissue (not recorded which). Receptors originate from an adult man with Graves' hyperthyroidism.

As regards this clonotype: Given a much more abundant clone one base away, this may be a read error. V usage is TRBV20-1 and J usage is TRBJ1-2; no reliable D call. CDR1 and CDR2 (germline): DFQATT, SNEGSKA (reference sequence). Deletions cut 1 base from V and 10 bases from J, with 19 bases between. CDR3 length: 14 residues. The CDR3 DNA reads TGCAGTGCTAGAGGCAGGATGCTTTCCCCTGACTACACCTTC. Its protein is CSARGRMLSPDYTF.

This rearrangement joins TRBV30 to TRBJ1-5; tentatively, D is TRBD1 (6 bases). CDR1 is GTSNPN and CDR2 is SVGIG in the germline V gene (reference sequence). The V end was cut by 2 bases, the J end by 7 bases, with 9 bases between. The CDR3 length is 12 residues. Written as DNA, the CDR3 is TGTGCCTGGAGTCAGGGGTGGCAGCCCCAGCATTTT. This codes for CAWSQGWQPQHF.

Only a few counts were recorded for this clonotype. The chain combines TRBV2 with TRBJ2-7, with D possibly TRBD2 on 5 matching bases. CDR1 is SNHLY and CDR2 is FYNNEI in the germline V gene. V lost 5 bases and J lost 4, with 12 bases in between. The CDR3 runs to 13 residues. The CDR3 DNA follows: TGTGCCAGCAGTCGACTAAGCGAATACGAGCAGTACTTC. It encodes CASSRLSEYEQYF.

The genes are TRBV2 and TRBJ2-7; 8 bases line up with TRBD1. The CDR3 covers 15 residues. The ends lost 7 bases at V and 4 bases at J; junction bases unmatched: 12. Looked up from germline, CDR1 is SNHLY and CDR2 is FYNNEI. The DNA of the CDR3 is TGTGCCAGCAACCCTGGACAGGGAAGTAGGTACGAGCAGTACTTC. Amino acids: CASNPGQGSRYEQYF.

In the case of this clonotype: A read error may explain this, as a much larger clone is one base away. The genes are TRBV7-2 and TRBJ2-7, with D uncertain. Germline CDR1 is SGHTA and CDR2 is FQGNSA. This CDR3 is 13 amino acids long. The V and J ends lost 7 bases and 9 bases respectively, with 19 bases between them. The CDR3 spells CASNPNQRRGQYF. The CDR3 nucleotides read TGTGCCAGCAACCCTAACCAACGCCGAGGGCAGTACTTC.

The chain is built from TRBV10-3 and TRBJ2-2; no clear D. The V gene's germline CDR1 is ENHRY and CDR2 SYGVKD. Trimming removed 0 bases from V and 8 bases from J, with 4 bases in between. This CDR3 spans 12 amino acids. This CDR3 reads CAISESVGELFF. CDR3 coding DNA: TGTGCCATCAGTGAGTCGGTAGGGGAGCTGTTTTTT.

The chain is built from TRBV7-9 and TRBJ2-5, with D possibly being TRBD1 or TRBD2 (5 bases each). Germline V gene lookup returns CDR1 SEHNR and CDR2 FQNEAQ (reference sequence). Trimming removed 2 bases from V and 2 bases from J, with 21 bases in between. The CDR3 contains 18 residues. CDR3 sequence (DNA): TGTGCCAGCAGCTTATATCTTGGTAACCGGGGCCCACAAGAGACCCAGTACTTC. It yields the protein CASSLYLGNRGPQETQYF. The complete variable domain, with remaining parts taken from reference TRBV7-9 and TRBJ2-5, reads DTGVSQNPRHKITKRGQNVTFRCDPISEHNRLYWYRQTLGQGPEFLTYFQNEAQLEKSRLLSDRFSAERPKGSFSTLEIQRTEQGDSAMYLCASSLYLGNRGPQETQYFGPGTRLLVL.

This clonotype was detected only once. The J gene is TRBJ1-2, the V gene TRBV20-1; D not resolved. The V gene lost 5 bases and the J gene lost 6 bases, with 19 bases spanning the gap. Per the germline V gene, CDR1 is DFQATT and CDR2 is SNEGSKA (reference sequence). CDR3 length: 14 amino acids. CDR3 nucleotide sequence: TGCAGTGCTGCGGACGGAGATAAAGTGGATGGCTACACCTTC. It specifies CSAADGDKVDGYTF.

This clonotype was counted ten times or more. V and J are TRBV25-1 and TRBJ1-4; D is possibly TRBD1 (6 bases). Trimming shortened V by 3 bases and J by 5 bases, and 13 bases separated the two germline ends. Germline CDR1 MGHDK, CDR2 SYGVNS. The CDR3 has 15 amino acids. The CDR3 sequence is CASSDGWTVNEKLFF. The CDR3 nucleotides are TGTGCCAGCAGTGATGGATGGACAGTGAATGAAAAACTGTTTTTT.

There are a few counts of this clonotype. The chain employs TRBV27 and TRBJ1-2; 7 nucleotides match TRBD1. This CDR3 contains 13 residues. J lost 6 bases, V lost 8 bases, and 9 bases had no gene match. Germline CDR1 MNHEY, CDR2 SMNVEV (reference sequence). CDR3 sequence (DNA): TGTGCCAGCGTTGACAGGGACCCCCATGGCTACACCTTC. Translating gives CASVDRDPHGYTF.

This clonotype was seen many times. The chain links TRBV7-6 to TRBJ2-2; D may match TRBD1 or TRBD2 (6 bases each). Germline CDR1 SGHVS, CDR2 FNYEAQ. The CDR3 totals 17 residues. Trimming left V 5 bases short and J 3 bases short, with 19 bases between. CDR3 residues: CASSQHRGVIDTGELFF. CDR3 in DNA: TGTGCCAGCAGCCAACATAGGGGGGTAATTGACACCGGGGAGCTGTTTTTT.

This CDR3 is CASTLGGLSSPLHF. Here the CDR3 DNA reads TGTGCCAGCACCCTAGGGGGTTTGTCTTCACCCCTCCACTTT. This chain links TRBV9 with TRBJ1-6; the D gene is possibly TRBD1 (6 bases). This CDR3 comprises 14 residues. V was shortened by 6 bases and J by 9 bases, with 16 bases between the two germline ends. CDR1 SGDLS and CDR2 YYNGEE come from the germline V gene.

This clonotype was counted ten times or more. The CDR3 is CASSSTGTVYEQYF. The CDR3, as DNA: TGCGCCAGCAGCAGCACCGGGACAGTTTACGAGCAGTACTTC. The chain uses TRBV5-1 and TRBJ2-7; the match to TRBD1 covers 7 bases. The CDR3 runs 14 residues. The V gene end was trimmed by 4 bases and the J gene end by 4 bases; junction bases not matched to a gene: 8. Germline CDR1 and CDR2: SGHRS and YFSETQ.

This clonotype was seen at least ten times. The chain employs TRBV7-9 and TRBJ2-5; no clear D gene. The CDR3 covers 13 residues. Germline V gives CDR1 SEHNR, CDR2 FQNEAQ (reference sequence). The CDR3 DNA reads as TGTGCGAGCTTAACCCCGTCCCAAGAGACCCAGTACTTC. It specifies CASLTPSQETQYF. Using reference TRBV7-9 and TRBJ2-5 for the parts outside the CDR3, the full variable domain is DTGVSQNPRHKITKRGQNVTFRCDPISEHNRLYWYRQTLGQGPEFLTYFQNEAQLEKSRLLSDRFSAERPKGSFSTLEIQRTEQGDSAMYLCASLTPSQETQYFGPGTRLLVL.

The genes are TRBV3-1 and TRBJ1-2, with D unresolved. CDR1 and CDR2 from the germline V gene are LGHDT and YNNKEL (reference sequence). V shed 0 bases and J shed 3 bases, with 14 bases lying between them. The CDR3 loop spans 16 amino acids. DNA of the CDR3: TGTGCCAGCAGCCAAGATCTACGAGACGGCTACTATGGCTACACCTTC. Amino acids: CASSQDLRDGYYGYTF.

This clonotype was observed at least ten times. The V and J genes are TRBV5-5 and TRBJ2-5; D remains unclear. The germline V and J ends were trimmed by 6 bases and 2 bases, with 11 bases remaining between them. There are 13 residues in the CDR3. Germline values: CDR1 SGHKS, CDR2 YYEKEE (reference sequence). CDR3 region: CASTRENQETQYF. In DNA, the CDR3 is TGTGCCAGCACCCGTGAGAATCAAGAGACCCAGTACTTC.

DNA of the CDR3: TGTGCCAGCAACGCCGGACAGAACCATGAAAAACTGTTTTTT. Residues: CASNAGQNHEKLFF. This chain joins TRBV7-2 and TRBJ1-4; tentatively, D is TRBD1 (6 bases). The CDR3 is 14 residues long. Per germline, CDR1 SGHTA and CDR2 FQGNSA. Trimming took off 7 bases at V and 6 bases at J, with 15 bases between the two ends.

Regarding this clonotype: This may come from a read error, since a much larger clone is one base off. V gene TRBV11-2 combines with J gene TRBJ2-7; TRBD1 or TRBD2 may be the D gene (5 bases each). In germline, CDR1 is SGHAT, CDR2 FQNNGV. The CDR3 covers 15 residues. CDR3 sequence: CASSVDGTVSYKQYF. The CDR3 nucleotides are TGTGCCAGCAGCGTAGACGGGACGGTCTCCTACAAGCAGTACTTC. Using reference TRBV11-2 and TRBJ2-7 for the parts outside the CDR3, the full variable domain is EAGVAQSPRYKIIEKRQSVAFWCNPISGHATLYWYQQILGQGPKLLIQFQNNGVVDDSQLPKDRFSAERLKGVDSTLKIQPAKLEDSAVYLCASSVDGTVSYKQYFGPGTRLTVT.

The chain joins TRBV19 to TRBJ1-5; 10 bases map to TRBD1. The V and J ends lost 8 bases and 10 bases, in that order; junction bases with no gene match: 5. The V gene's germline CDR1 is LNHDA and CDR2 SQIVND (reference sequence). The CDR3 spans 12 residues. CDR3 loop: CASGTGAEPQHF. CDR3 coding DNA: TGTGCCAGTGGGACAGGGGCGGAACCCCAGCATTTT.

This clonotype was observed many times. V is TRBV20-1 and J is TRBJ2-7; no reliable D call. Germline V gene sequence: CDR1 DFQATT, CDR2 SNEGSKA (reference sequence). The CDR3 is 15 residues long. V lost 0 bases and J 0 bases, leaving 12 bases between the germline ends. The CDR3 DNA reads TGCAGTGCTAGAGATCTCCGCCTGTCCTCCTACGAGCAGTACTTC. The encoded protein is CSARDLRLSSYEQYF.

The table lists this clonotype with a few counts. The V call is TRBV12-3 or TRBV12-4, the J call TRBJ1-2; TRBD1 matches 9 bases. V lost 5 bases to trimming and J lost 4 bases; unmatched junction nucleotides: 8. The CDR3 extends over 15 amino acids. As DNA, the CDR3 is TGTGCCAGCAGTGAATTGGGGACAGGGCTCTATGGCTACACCTTC. Protein: CASSELGTGLYGYTF.

The chain employs TRBV20-1 and TRBJ2-7; D gene unclear. This CDR3 is built from 13 residues. From germline, CDR1 is DFQATT and CDR2 SNEGSKA (reference sequence). CDR3: CSNIGLGSYEQYF. The DNA for the CDR3 is TGCAGCAATATCGGGCTGGGCTCCTACGAGCAGTACTTC.